This TCR beta chain was observed in a study of blood T cells in healthy people across ages. Study results and limitations: Older age went with lower TCR beta diversity per million T cells, in a roughly linear way.

There are many counts of this clonotype. Antigen: not known. Combining a sample-barcoded 5' primer with a J-beta primer mix, a second PCR ran for roughly 6 to 12 cycles. TCRdb recomputed calls from the 5' RACE reads with MiXCR, one row per CDR3 protein. This table holds some 1.5 million distinct CDR3 sequences, 28% found once. This TCR came from a woman aged 25 to 39 in good health. Source material: blood.

CDR3 amino acids: CASSAGAGSSYEQYF. For the CDR3, the DNA is TGTGCCAGCAGCGCAGGCGCAGGGAGCTCCTACGAGCAGTACTTC. V is TRBV9 and J is TRBJ2-7; D is possibly TRBD1 or TRBD2 (5 bases each). The germline gives CDR1 SGDLS, CDR2 YYNGEE. This CDR3 has 15 residues. Trimming took 3 bases from V and 0 from J, leaving 13 bases between them.